Each of the 11 T cell receptor beta chains below was sequenced from the same sample in a study of CD8+ T cells in alopecia areata. Indicated treatment: oral pan-JAK inhibitor, 5-10 mg twice daily. The sequencing template was cDNA reverse transcribed from extracted RNA. The protocol was immunoSEQ multiplex PCR, while the TCRdb copy is restricted to in-frame clones and leaves out a portion. The data show around 300,000 clones, approximately 60% seen once. Material: CD4+ T cells sorted from blood, obtained at week 52, from a patient treated with tofacitinib. Receptor source: a human donor with alopecia areata.

The rearrangement uses TRBV9 and TRBJ2-1, with 8 bases that match TRBD1. The CDR3 extends over 15 amino acids. Germline loops: CDR1 SGDLS, CDR2 YYNGEE. V trimming: 7 bases; J trimming: 4 bases; junction bases outside the gene matches: 10. DNA of the CDR3: TGTGCCAGCGGTGCCGGGACAGGACTATACAATGAGCAGTTCTTC. Translation gives CASGAGTGLYNEQFF.

The chain recombines TRBV29-1 with TRBJ2-5; a weak D match, TRBD2 (5 bases). This CDR3 is 13 amino acids long. The germline V and J ends were trimmed by 1 base and 5 bases, with 11 bases remaining between them. In germline, CDR1 is SQVTM, CDR2 ANQGSEA. The CDR3 sequence: CSVEGRGWETQYF. For the CDR3, the DNA is TGCAGCGTTGAAGGTCGGGGTTGGGAGACCCAGTACTTC. Full variable domain (remainder filled in from reference TRBV29-1 and TRBJ2-5): SAVISQKPSRDICQRGTSLTIQCQVDSQVTMMFWYRQQPGQSLTLIATANQGSEATYESGFVIDKFPISRPNLTFSTLTVSNMSPEDSSIYLCSVEGRGWETQYFGPGTRLLVL.

The chain is built from TRBV18 and TRBJ2-2, with D hard to call. Germline CDR1 KGHSH, CDR2 LQKENI. The CDR3 has 14 residues. The germline V and J ends were trimmed by 2 bases and 10 bases, with 14 bases remaining between them. This CDR3 reads CASSPTSSSPELFF. CDR3 nucleotides: TGTGCCAGCTCACCAACTTCATCCAGTCCGGAGCTGTTTTTT.

The chain joins TRBV11-2 to TRBJ2-3, with no clear D. In germline, CDR1 is SGHAT, CDR2 FQNNGV. V was pared by 1 base and J by 4 bases, with 9 bases between. The CDR3 consists of 14 residues. CDR3 coding DNA: TGTGCCAGCAGCTTAGGACTTGCCTCAGATACGCAGTATTTT. Translating gives CASSLGLASDTQYF.

The rearrangement uses TRBV7-8 and TRBJ1-1; D unclear. Germline lookup yields CDR1 SGHVS and CDR2 FQNEAQ. Between the trimmed V and J ends, which lost 4 bases and 7 bases, there was a span of 10 bases. This CDR3 is 12 amino acids long. CDR3 bases: TGTGCCAGCAGCTCGCGGACGGATGAAGCTTTCTTT. Protein sequence: CASSSRTDEAFF.

This clone was observed a handful of times. The rearrangement uses TRBV2 and TRBJ2-5; TRBD1 is a possible D gene (6 bases). The CDR3 totals 15 residues. Germline-derived CDR1 and CDR2 are SNHLY and FYNNEI. Trimming took 6 bases from V and 1 from J, leaving 15 bases between them. The CDR3 bases are TGTGCCAGCAGGGTACAGACAGGCCCCCAAGAGACCCAGTACTTC. Protein sequence: CASRVQTGPQETQYF. The whole variable domain, filled in from reference TRBV2 and TRBJ2-5, reads EPEVTQTPSHQVTQMGQEVILRCVPISNHLYFYWYRQILGQKVEFLVSFYNNEISEKSEIFDDQFSVERPDGSNFTLKIRSTKLEDSAMYFCASRVQTGPQETQYFGPGTRLLVL.

This clone was picked up a small number of times. A read error may produce the germline difference seen at one junction end. The rearrangement joins TRBV7-9 to TRBJ2-7, with TRBD1 identical over 10 bases. Germline V gives CDR1 SEHNR, CDR2 FQNEAQ (reference sequence). The CDR3 sequence is 16 residues long. CDR3 sequence reads: CASSAERDRGPYGQYF. The CDR3 bases are TGTGCCAGCAGCGCCGAGAGGGACAGGGGACCCTACGGGCAGTACTTC. The complete variable domain, with remaining parts taken from reference TRBV7-9 and TRBJ2-7, reads DTGVSQNPRHKITKRGQNVTFRCDPISEHNRLYWYRQTLGQGPEFLTYFQNEAQLEKSRLLSDRFSAERPKGSFSTLEIQRTEQGDSAMYLCASSAERDRGPYGQYFGPGTRLTVT.

A few counts support this clone. The CDR3: CASSPTYQETQYF. The CDR3 DNA reads TGCGCCAGCAGCCCCACGTACCAAGAGACCCAGTACTTC. The genes are TRBV10-2 and TRBJ2-5; D is unclear. V lost 6 bases to trimming and J lost 0 bases, with 8 bases between them. CDR1 and CDR2 (germline): WSHSY, SAAADI. The CDR3 runs to 13 residues.

This clone was detected a few times. This could be a read error, since a much larger clone is one nucleotide away. The DNA for the CDR3 is TGTGCCAGCAGCCCGACAGGGCTCCAAGAGACCCAGTACTTC. Protein sequence: CASSPTGLQETQYF. The chain links TRBV4-2 to TRBJ2-5, with 7 positions matching TRBD1. Germline values: CDR1 LGHNA, CDR2 YNFKEQ. V was clipped by 4 bases and J by 1 base; unmatched bases: 3. This CDR3 contains 14 residues.

J is TRBJ1-1 and V is TRBV7-9; D gene unclear. Trimming took off 6 bases at V and 3 bases at J, with 11 bases between the two ends. The germline gives CDR1 SEHNR, CDR2 FQNEAQ (reference sequence). The CDR3 contains 13 residues. Here the CDR3 DNA reads TGTGCCAGCAGGCAAACCATTGACACTGAAGCTTTCTTT. Translation: CASRQTIDTEAFF.

V is TRBV25-1 and J is TRBJ2-2, with D perhaps matching TRBD1 or TRBD2 (5 bases each). V lost 6 bases to trimming and J lost 4 bases, with 24 bases between them. Per germline, CDR1 MGHDK and CDR2 SYGVNS. This CDR3 spans 18 amino acids. The CDR3 reads CASRGVASGLLATGELFF. CDR3 in DNA: TGTGCCAGCAGGGGGGTCGCGTCGGGGTTGTTGGCCACCGGGGAGCTGTTTTTT.